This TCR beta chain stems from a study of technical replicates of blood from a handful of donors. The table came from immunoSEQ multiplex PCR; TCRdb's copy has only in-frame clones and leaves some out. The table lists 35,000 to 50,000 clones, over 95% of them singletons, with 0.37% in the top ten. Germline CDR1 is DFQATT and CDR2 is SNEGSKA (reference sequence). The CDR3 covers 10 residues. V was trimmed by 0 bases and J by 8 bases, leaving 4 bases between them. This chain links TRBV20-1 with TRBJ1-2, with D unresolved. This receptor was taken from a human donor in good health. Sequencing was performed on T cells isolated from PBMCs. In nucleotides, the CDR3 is TGCAGTGCTAGAGACAGGGGCTACACCTTC. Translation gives CSARDRGYTF.